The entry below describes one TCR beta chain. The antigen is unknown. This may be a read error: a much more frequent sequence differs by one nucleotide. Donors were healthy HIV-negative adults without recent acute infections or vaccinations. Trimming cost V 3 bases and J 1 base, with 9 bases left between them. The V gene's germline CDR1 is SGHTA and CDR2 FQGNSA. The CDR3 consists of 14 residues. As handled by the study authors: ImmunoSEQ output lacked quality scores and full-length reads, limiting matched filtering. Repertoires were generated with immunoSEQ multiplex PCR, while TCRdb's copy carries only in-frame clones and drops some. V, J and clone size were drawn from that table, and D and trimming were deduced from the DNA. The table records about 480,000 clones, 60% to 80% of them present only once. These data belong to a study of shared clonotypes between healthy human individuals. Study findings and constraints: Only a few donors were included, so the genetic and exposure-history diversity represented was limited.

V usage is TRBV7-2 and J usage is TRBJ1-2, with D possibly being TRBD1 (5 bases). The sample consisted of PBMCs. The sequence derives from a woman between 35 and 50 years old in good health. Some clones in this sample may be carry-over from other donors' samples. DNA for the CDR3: TGTGCCAGCAGCTTGGGACCGGGTAACTATGGCTACACCTTC. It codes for CASSLGPGNYGYTF. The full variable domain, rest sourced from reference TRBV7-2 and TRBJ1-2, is GAGVSQSPSNKVTEKGKDVELRCDPISGHTALYWYRQSLGQGLEFLIYFQGNSAPDKSGLPSDRFSAERTGGSVSTLTIQRTQQEDSAVYLCASSLGPGNYGYTFGSGTRLTVV.